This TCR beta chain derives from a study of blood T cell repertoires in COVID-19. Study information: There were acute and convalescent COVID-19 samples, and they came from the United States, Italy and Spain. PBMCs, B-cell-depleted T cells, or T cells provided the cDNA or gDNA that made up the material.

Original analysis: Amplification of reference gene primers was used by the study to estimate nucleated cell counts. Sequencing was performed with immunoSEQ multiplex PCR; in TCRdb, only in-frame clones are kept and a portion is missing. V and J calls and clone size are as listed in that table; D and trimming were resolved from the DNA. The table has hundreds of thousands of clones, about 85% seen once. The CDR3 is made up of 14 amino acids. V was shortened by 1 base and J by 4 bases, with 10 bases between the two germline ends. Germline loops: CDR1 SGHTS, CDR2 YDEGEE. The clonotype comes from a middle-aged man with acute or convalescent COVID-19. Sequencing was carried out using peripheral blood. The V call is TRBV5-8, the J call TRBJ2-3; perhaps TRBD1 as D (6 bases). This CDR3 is CASSLRDMPDTQYF. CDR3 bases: TGTGCCAGCAGCTTGAGGGACATGCCAGATACGCAGTATTTT.